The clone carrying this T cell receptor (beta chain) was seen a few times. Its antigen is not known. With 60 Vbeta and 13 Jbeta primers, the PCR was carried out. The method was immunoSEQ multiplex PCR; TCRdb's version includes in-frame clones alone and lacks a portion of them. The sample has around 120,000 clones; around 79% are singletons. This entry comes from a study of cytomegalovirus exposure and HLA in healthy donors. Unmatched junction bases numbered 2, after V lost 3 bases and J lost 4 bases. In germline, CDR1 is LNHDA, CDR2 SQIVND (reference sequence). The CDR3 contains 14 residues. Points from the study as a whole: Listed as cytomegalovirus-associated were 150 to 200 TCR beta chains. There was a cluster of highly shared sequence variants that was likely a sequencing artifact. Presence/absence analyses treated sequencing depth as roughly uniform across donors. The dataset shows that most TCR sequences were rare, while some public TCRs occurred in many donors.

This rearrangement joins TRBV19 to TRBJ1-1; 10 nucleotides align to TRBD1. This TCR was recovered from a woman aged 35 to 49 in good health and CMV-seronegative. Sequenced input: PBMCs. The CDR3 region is CASSIRTGGTEAFF. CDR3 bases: TGTGCCAGTAGTATCCGGACAGGGGGCACTGAAGCTTTCTTT.